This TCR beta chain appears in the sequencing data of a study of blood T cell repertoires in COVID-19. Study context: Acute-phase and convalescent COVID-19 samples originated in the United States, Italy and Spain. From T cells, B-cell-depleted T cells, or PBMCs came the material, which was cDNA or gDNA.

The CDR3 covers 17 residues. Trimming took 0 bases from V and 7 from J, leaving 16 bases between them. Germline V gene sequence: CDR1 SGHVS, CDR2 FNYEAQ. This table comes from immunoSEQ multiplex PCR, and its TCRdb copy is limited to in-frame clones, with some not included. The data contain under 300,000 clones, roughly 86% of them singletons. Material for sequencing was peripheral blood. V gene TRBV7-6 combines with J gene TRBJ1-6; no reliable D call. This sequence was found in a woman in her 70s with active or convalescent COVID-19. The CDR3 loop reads CASSLAQGGPQNSPLHF. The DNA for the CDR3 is TGTGCCAGCAGCTTAGCGCAAGGAGGGCCCCAGAATTCACCCCTCCACTTT.